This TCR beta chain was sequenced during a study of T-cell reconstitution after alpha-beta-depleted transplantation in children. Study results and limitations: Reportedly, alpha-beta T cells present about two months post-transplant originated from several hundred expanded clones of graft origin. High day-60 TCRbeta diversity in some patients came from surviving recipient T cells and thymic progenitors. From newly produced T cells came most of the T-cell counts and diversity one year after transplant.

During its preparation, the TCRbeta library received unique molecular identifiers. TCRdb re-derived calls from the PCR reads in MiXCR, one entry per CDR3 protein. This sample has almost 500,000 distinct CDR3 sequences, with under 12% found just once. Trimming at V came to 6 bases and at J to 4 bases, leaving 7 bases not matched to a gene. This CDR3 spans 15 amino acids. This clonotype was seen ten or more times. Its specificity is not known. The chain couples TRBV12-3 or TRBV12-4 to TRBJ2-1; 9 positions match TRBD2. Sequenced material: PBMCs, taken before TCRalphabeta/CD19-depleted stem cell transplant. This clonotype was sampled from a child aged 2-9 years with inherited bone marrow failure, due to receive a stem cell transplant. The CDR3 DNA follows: TGTGCCAGCAGAGTTAGCGGGGGTGGTTACAATGAGCAGTTCTTC. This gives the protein CASRVSGGGYNEQFF.